The subject of this entry is one T cell receptor beta chain. The source of the sample is a study of blood T cell repertoires in COVID-19. Method: immunoSEQ multiplex PCR; TCRdb's copy keeps in-frame clones and lacks some. The sample holds 150,000 to 200,000 clones, about 83% seen once. The germline V gene has CDR1 MNHEY and CDR2 SVGAGI. The V end lost 2 bases, the J end lost 2 bases, and 10 bases lay between the germline ends. This CDR3 region has 15 residues. The sample consisted of PBMCs or T cells enriched from blood (not recorded which). The origin of this receptor is a woman aged 25 to 39 who had recovered from COVID-19. V is TRBV6-5 and J is TRBJ2-1, with D possibly TRBD2 on 5 matching bases. The CDR3 DNA sequence: TGTGCCAGCAGTTACGGCCTAGCTGCCTACAATGAGCAGTTCTTC. Translation gives CASSYGLAAYNEQFF.